The source of this T cell receptor (beta chain) is a study of regulatory T cells in long-lasting Graves disease. Study outcomes and limitations: Repertoires from persistent disease leaned toward TRBV28, TRBJ1-2 and TRBJ2-5.

Relying on iRepertoire HTBI primers and Arm-PCR of CDR3 regions, the team built TCR beta libraries. TCRdb used MiXCR to reprocess the multiplex PCR reads, holding one entry per CDR3 protein. The sample consists of approximately 400,000 distinct CDR3 sequences, approximately 15% of them appearing once. This clonotype was seen many times. Its cognate antigen is unknown. V lost 0 bases and J lost 1, with 10 bases in between. The CDR3 has 15 amino acids. Germline values: CDR1 SGHRS, CDR2 YFSETQ. The time point denotes: newly diagnosed GD, antithyroid drugs for less than 3 months. Researchers made the TCR library from RNA that was extracted from PBMCs. This same sample was also taken into another study, of T cells in Graves' hyperthyroidism and ophthalmopathy. From that report: The study excluded patients with uncontrolled infection, other autoimmune disease, pregnancy or lactation. Most thyroid clonotypes with frequency above 0.001 were detected in blood.

Sequencing used peripheral blood mononuclear cells (PBMCs), obtained at new diagnosis, from a patient treated with antithyroid drugs. The source of this sequence is a woman between 25 and 40 years old with Graves disease. The chain carries TRBV5-1 and TRBJ2-5; D gene ambiguous. The CDR3 region is CASSLEARFQETQYF. DNA of the CDR3: TGCGCCAGCAGCTTGGAGGCCCGATTCCAAGAGACCCAGTACTTC.